This is a list of T cell receptor beta chains from one sample in a study of cytomegalovirus exposure and HLA in healthy donors. Using immunoSEQ multiplex PCR, the repertoire was profiled, and TCRdb retains in-frame clones only, with some absent. The table has about 200,000 clones, about 80% seen once. What was sequenced was PBMCs. These receptors were obtained from a young man in good health and CMV-seronegative. Each CDR3 is given with its conserved first and last residue. The D gene is left open where the match is weak. Some rows have no size entry. The others give once, few or many, or a class for an expanded clone.

d_call	v_call	clone_size	j_call	cdr3_aa	cdr3_nt
.	TRBV5-1	few	TRBJ1-4	CASSLGQGSEKLFF	TGCGCCAGCAGCTTGGGGCAGGGCAGTGAAAAACTGTTTTTT
.	TRBV5-1	few	TRBJ1-1	CASSTQGENTEAFF	TGCGCCAGCAGCACACAGGGTGAGAACACTGAAGCTTTCTTT
TRBD1	TRBV27	.	TRBJ1-1	CASSPGTGSAEAFF	TGTGCCAGCAGTCCCGGGACAGGGAGCGCTGAAGCTTTCTTT
TRBD1	TRBV6-1	.	TRBJ2-1	CAISGGLGNEQFF	TGTGCCATCTCAGGGGGTTTAGGCAATGAGCAGTTCTTC
.	TRBV11-2	.	TRBJ2-3	CASSFGGRGADTQYF	TGTGCCAGCAGCTTCGGGGGGAGGGGGGCAGATACGCAGTATTTT
.	TRBV30	.	TRBJ1-1	CAWSGGRAEAFF	TGTGCCTGGAGCGGAGGGAGAGCTGAAGCTTTCTTT
TRBD1	TRBV2	.	TRBJ1-2	CASSEIGQGKDGYTF	TGTGCCAGCAGTGAAATTGGACAGGGTAAAGATGGCTACACCTTC
.	TRBV27	.	TRBJ2-1	CASSFISRGLRLSYNEQFF	TGTGCCAGCAGTTTTATTAGCAGAGGACTACGCCTATCCTACAATGAGCAGTTCTTC
.	TRBV7-6	.	TRBJ1-2	CASSLITRGYGYTF	TGTGCCAGCAGCTTAATTACCCGGGGTTATGGCTACACCTTC
.	TRBV7-9	once	TRBJ1-2	CASSWGQNYGYTF	TGTGCCAGCAGCTGGGGACAAAACTATGGCTACACCTTC
.	TRBV2	.	TRBJ2-1	CASVADPTYNEQFF	TGTGCCAGCGTAGCGGACCCCACCTACAATGAGCAGTTCTTC
TRBD2	TRBV2	.	TRBJ2-1	CASKTSGSHHNEQFF	TGTGCCAGCAAGACTAGCGGGAGTCACCACAATGAGCAGTTCTTC
TRBD2	TRBV19	.	TRBJ2-1	CASSETSGSALSYNEQFF	TGTGCCAGTAGTGAAACTAGCGGGAGCGCTCTCTCCTACAATGAGCAGTTCTTC
.	TRBV29-1	once	TRBJ2-7	CSVGTSYEQYF	TGCAGCGTTGGGACTTCCTACGAGCAGTACTTC
.	TRBV5-1	.	TRBJ2-1	CASGVAPTRAINEQFF	TGCGCCAGCGGGGTCGCGCCGACTAGGGCTATCAATGAGCAGTTCTTC
.	TRBV28	few	TRBJ1-5	CASSLFWTANQPQHF	TGTGCCAGCAGTTTATTCTGGACAGCAAATCAGCCCCAGCATTTT
.	TRBV10-2	.	TRBJ1-2	CASSEMGASGYTF	TGCGCCAGCAGTGAAATGGGGGCCAGTGGCTACACCTTC
.	TRBV4-2	.	TRBJ1-2	CASSQGGGSYGYTF	TGTGCCAGCAGCCAAGGAGGAGGGAGCTATGGCTACACCTTC
.	TRBV9	.	TRBJ1-6	CASSVERGTLHF	TGTGCCAGCAGCGTAGAAAGAGGGACCCTCCACTTT
.	TRBV20-1	.	TRBJ2-5	CSPRQETQYF	TGCAGTCCCAGACAAGAGACCCAGTACTTC
TRBD1	TRBV5-1	.	TRBJ1-4	CASRLTGSIGTNEKLFF	TGCGCCAGCAGACTGACAGGGTCAATCGGCACTAATGAAAAACTGTTTTTT
TRBD1	TRBV6-1	few	TRBJ2-7	CASSDIPGTGKNEQYF	TGTGCCAGCAGTGATATTCCCGGGACAGGGAAGAACGAGCAGTACTTC
.	TRBV7-3	.	TRBJ1-6	CASSLGTFGSPLHF	TGTGCCAGCAGCCTAGGGACATTCGGTTCACCCCTCCACTTT
TRBD2	TRBV2	.	TRBJ2-1	CASSEALAGGDNEQFF	TGTGCCAGCAGTGAGGCCCTAGCGGGGGGGGACAATGAGCAGTTCTTC
.	TRBV5-1	.	TRBJ2-7	CASSLRGSPYEQYF	TGCGCCAGCAGCTTGCGGGGGAGTCCCTACGAGCAGTACTTC
TRBD1	TRBV2	.	TRBJ1-5	CASSEFGQGAGQPQHF	TGTGCCAGCAGTGAATTTGGTCAGGGGGCAGGTCAGCCCCAGCATTTT
TRBD2	TRBV6-5	few	TRBJ2-2	CASSSYPSGSPGELFF	TGTGCCAGCAGTTCATACCCTAGCGGGAGCCCCGGGGAGCTGTTTTTT
.	TRBV11-2	.	TRBJ2-7	CASSPRLEGYEQYF	TGTGCCAGCAGCCCCCGACTAGAAGGGTACGAGCAGTACTTC
.	TRBV5-6	.	TRBJ2-7	CASSLVGNYEQYF	TGTGCCAGCAGCTTGGTGGGCAACTACGAGCAGTACTTC
TRBD1	TRBV4-1	few	TRBJ1-5	CASSLTRLQGRDSNQPQHF	TGCGCCAGCAGCCTCACGCGATTACAGGGGCGCGATAGCAATCAGCCCCAGCATTTT
.	TRBV28	.	TRBJ1-2	CASSLLSPGMNYGYTF	TGTGCCAGCAGTTTATTAAGTCCAGGGATGAACTATGGCTACACCTTC
.	TRBV19	few	TRBJ2-5	CASSIGLSRETQYF	TGTGCCAGTAGTATTGGACTTTCTAGGGAGACCCAGTACTTC
TRBD2	TRBV6-1	few	TRBJ2-3	CASSEASTSGTQYF	TGTGCCAGCAGTGAAGCTTCGACTAGCGGTACGCAGTATTTT
.	TRBV7-6	.	TRBJ2-3	CASSPRLTHTDTQYF	TGTGCCAGCAGCCCGAGACTCACGCACACAGATACGCAGTATTTT
.	TRBV5-1	.	TRBJ1-2	CASSWGGLQNNYGYTF	TGCGCCAGCAGCTGGGGGGGGCTACAGAATAACTATGGCTACACCTTC